This T cell receptor beta chain was captured by sequencing in a study of beta chain features in type 1 diabetes. Study-wide context: Patients were similar to healthy donors in age and gender (as well as in cell yields).

For this clone: The target antigen is unknown.

Germline lookup yields CDR1 SGHNT and CDR2 YYREEE (reference sequence). Deletions cut 4 bases from V and 5 bases from J, with 21 bases between. This CDR3 is 16 amino acids long. General observations from the study: Type 1 diabetes patients had moderately but significantly shorter TCRB CDR3s in all four CD4+ subsets. cDNA-based reads could over-represent cells with high TCR expression. Diminished insertions and augmented deletions at VDJ junctions characterized type 1 diabetes patients.

It was one heparinised blood draw, averaging around 100 mL, that each donor gave. The authors reverse transcribed all of the isolated RNA, so sequencing captured expressed TCRB transcripts. The repertoire was sequenced with immunoSEQ multiplex PCR; TCRdb's copy has only in-frame clones and lacks some. This repertoire shows some 350,000 clones, 8.5% to 10% found once; its top ten account for about 0.6%. The origin of this receptor is a man aged 25 to 40 with type 1 diabetes. The sample was central memory CD4+ T cells from blood. The chain joins TRBV5-4 to TRBJ1-1, with TRBD1 as a possible D gene (5 bases). This chain's CDR3 is CASSPLVGGAGTEAFF. The DNA of the CDR3 is TGTGCCAGCAGCCCACTGGTCGGTGGGGCGGGGACTGAAGCTTTCTTT.